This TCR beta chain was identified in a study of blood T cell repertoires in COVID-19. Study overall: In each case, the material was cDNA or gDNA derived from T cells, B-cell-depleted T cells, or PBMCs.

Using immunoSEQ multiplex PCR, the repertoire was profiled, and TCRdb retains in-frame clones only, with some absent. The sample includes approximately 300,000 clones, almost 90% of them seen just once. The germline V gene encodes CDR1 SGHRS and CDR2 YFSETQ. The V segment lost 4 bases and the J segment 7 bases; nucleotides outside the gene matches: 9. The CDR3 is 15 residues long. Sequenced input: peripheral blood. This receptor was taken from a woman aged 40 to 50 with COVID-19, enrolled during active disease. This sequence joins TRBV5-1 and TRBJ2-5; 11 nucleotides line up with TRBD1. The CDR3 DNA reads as TGCGCCAGCAGCCTCCGGACAGGGGGCGCGGGGACCCAGTACTTC. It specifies CASSLRTGGAGTQYF. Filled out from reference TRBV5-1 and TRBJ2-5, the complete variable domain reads KAGVTQTPRYLIKTRGQQVTLSCSPISGHRSVSWYQQTPGQGLQFLFEYFSETQRNKGNFPGRFSGRQFSNSRSEMNVSTLELGDSALYLCASSLRTGGAGTQYFGPGTRLLVL.